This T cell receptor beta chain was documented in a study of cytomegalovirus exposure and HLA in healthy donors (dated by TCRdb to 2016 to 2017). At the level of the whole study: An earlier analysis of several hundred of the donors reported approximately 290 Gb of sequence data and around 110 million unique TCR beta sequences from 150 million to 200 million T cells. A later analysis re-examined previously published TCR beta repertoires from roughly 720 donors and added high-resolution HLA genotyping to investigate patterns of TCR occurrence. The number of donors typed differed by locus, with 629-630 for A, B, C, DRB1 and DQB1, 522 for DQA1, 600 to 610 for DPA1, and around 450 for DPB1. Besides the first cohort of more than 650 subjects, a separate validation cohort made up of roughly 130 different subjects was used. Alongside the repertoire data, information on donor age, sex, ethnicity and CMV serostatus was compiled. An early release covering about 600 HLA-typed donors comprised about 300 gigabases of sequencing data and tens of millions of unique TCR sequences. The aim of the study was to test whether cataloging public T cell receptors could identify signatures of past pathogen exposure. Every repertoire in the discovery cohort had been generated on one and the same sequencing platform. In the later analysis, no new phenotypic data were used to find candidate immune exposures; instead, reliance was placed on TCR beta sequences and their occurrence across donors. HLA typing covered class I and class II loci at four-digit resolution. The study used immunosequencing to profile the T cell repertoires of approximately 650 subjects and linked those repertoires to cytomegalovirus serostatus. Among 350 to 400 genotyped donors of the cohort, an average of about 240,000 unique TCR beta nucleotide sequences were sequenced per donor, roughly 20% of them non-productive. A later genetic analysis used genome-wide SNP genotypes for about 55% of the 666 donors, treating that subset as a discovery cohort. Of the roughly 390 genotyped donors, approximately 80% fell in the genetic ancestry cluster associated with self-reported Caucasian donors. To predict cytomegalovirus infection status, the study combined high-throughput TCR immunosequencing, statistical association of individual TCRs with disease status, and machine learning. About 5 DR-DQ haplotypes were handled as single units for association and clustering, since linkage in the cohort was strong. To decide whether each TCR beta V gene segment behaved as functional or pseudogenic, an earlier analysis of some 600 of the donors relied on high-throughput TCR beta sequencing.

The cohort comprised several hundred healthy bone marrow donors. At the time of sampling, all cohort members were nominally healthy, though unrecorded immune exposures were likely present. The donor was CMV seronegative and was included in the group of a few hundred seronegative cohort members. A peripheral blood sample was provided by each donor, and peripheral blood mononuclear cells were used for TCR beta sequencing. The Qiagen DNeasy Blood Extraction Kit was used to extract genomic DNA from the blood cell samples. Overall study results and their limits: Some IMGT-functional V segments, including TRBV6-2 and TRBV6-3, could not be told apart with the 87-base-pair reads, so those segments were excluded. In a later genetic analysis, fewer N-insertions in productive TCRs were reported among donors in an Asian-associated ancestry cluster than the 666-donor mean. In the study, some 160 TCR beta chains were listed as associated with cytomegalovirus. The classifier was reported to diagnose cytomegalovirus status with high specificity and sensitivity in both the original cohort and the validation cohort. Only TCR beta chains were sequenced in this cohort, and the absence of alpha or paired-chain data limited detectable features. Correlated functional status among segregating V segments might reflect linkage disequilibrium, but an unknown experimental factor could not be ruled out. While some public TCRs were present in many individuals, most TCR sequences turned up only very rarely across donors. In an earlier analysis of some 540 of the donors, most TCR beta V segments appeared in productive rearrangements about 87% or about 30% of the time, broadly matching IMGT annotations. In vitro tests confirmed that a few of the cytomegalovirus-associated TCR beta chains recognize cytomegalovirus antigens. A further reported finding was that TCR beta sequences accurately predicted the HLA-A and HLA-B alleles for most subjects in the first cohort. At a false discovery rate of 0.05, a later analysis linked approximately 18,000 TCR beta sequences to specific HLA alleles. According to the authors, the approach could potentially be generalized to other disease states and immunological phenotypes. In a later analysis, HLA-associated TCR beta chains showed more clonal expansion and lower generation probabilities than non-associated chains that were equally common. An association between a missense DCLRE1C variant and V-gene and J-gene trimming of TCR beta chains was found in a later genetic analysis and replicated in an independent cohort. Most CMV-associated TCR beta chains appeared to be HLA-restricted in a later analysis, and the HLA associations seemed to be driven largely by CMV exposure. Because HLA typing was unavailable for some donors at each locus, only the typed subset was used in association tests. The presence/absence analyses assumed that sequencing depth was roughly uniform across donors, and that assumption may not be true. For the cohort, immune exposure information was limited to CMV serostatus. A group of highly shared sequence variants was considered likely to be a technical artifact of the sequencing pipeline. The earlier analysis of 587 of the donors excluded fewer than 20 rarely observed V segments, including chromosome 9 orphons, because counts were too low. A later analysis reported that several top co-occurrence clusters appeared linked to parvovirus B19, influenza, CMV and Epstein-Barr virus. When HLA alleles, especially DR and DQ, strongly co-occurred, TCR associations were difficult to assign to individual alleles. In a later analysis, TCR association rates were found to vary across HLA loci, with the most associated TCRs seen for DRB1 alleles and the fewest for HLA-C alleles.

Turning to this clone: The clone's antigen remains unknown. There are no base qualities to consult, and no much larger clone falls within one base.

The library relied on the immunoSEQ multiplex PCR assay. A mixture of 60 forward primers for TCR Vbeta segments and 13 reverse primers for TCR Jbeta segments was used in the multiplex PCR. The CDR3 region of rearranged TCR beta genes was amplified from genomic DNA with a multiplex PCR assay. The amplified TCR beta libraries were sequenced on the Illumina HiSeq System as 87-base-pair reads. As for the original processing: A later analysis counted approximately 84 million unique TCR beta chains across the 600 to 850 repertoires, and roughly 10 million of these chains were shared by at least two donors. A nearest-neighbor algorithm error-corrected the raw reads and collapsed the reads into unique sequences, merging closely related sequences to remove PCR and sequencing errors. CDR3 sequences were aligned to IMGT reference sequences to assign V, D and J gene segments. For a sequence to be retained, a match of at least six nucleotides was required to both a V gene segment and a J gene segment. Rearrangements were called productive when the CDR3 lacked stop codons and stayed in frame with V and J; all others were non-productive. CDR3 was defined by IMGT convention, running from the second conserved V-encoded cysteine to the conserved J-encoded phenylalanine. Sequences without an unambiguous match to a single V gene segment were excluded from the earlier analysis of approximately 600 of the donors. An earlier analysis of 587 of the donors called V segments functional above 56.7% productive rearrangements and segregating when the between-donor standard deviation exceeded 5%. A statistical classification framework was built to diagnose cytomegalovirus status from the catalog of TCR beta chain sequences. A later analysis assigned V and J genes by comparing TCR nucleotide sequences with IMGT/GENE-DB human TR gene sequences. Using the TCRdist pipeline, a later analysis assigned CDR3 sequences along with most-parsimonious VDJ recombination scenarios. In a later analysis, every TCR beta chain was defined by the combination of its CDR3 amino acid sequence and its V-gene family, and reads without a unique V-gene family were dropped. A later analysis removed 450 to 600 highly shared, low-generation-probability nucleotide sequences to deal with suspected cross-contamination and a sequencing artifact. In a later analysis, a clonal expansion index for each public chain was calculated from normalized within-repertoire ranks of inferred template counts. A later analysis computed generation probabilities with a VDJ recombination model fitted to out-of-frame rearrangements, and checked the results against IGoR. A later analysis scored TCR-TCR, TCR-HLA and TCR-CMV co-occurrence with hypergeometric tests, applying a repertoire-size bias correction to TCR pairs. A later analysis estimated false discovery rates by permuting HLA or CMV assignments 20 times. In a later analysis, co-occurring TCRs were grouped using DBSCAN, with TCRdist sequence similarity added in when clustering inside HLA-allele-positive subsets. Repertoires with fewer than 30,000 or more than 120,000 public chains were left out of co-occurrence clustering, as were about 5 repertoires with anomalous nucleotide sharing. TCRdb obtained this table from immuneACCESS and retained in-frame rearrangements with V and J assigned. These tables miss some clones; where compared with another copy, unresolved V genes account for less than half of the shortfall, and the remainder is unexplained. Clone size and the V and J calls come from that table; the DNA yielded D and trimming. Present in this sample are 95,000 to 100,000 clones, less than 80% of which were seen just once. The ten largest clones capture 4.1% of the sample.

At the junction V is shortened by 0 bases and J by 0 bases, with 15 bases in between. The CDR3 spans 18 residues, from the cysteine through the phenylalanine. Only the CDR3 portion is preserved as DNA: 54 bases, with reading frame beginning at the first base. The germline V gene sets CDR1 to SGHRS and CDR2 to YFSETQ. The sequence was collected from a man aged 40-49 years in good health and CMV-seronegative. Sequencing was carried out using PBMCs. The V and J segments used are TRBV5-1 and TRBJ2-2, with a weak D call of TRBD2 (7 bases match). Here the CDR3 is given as CASSLAYGGASNTGELFF. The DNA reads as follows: TGCGCCAGCAGCTTGGCGTATGGGGGGGCCTCGAACACCGGGGAGCTGTTTTTT.